This T cell receptor (beta chain) stems from a study of spatial heterogeneity in lung cancer. Study details: Samples were donated by 72 untreated early-stage non-small cell lung cancer patients.

This clonotype was seen many times. Its antigen is unidentified. The V and J ends lost 0 bases and 5 bases respectively, with 13 bases between them. CDR3 length equals 15 residues. The germline CDR1 and CDR2 sequences are KGHSH and LQKENI. TCRdb reprocessed the 5' RACE reads with MiXCR, giving one entry per CDR3 protein. There are 85,000 to 100,000 distinct CDR3 sequences in the sample; roughly 21% occur only once, and 20% to 25% lies in the top ten. Notes on the study in general: Among blood samples, ubiquitous expanded tumor TCRs appeared more at resection than at follow-up.

Time point of the sample: blood at routine non-recurrence follow-up after resection. In each case, whole RNA from tumor, nontumor lung or frozen PBMC was sequenced unsorted. The origin of this receptor is a male donor with early-stage non-small cell lung cancer. The material was PBMCs, obtained at follow-up. This chain joins TRBV18 and TRBJ1-1; a weak D match, TRBD1 (6 bases). CDR3: CASSPPTGATTEAFF. The CDR3 coding sequence is TGTGCCAGCTCACCACCAACGGGGGCAACGACTGAAGCTTTCTTT.